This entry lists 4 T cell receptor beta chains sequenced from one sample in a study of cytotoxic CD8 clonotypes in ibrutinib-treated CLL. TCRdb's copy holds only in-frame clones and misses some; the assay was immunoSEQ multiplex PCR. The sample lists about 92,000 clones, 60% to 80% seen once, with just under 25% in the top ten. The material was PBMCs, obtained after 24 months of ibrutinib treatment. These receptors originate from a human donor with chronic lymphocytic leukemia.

CDR3 sequence: CASSLNNQPQHF. DNA of the CDR3: TGTGCCAGCAGCTTAAACAATCAGCCCCAGCATTTT. This chain joins TRBV5-8 and TRBJ1-5; no definite D call. This CDR3 region has 12 residues. V shed 2 bases and J shed 3 bases, with 3 bases lying between them. CDR1 SGHTS and CDR2 YDEGEE come from the germline V gene.

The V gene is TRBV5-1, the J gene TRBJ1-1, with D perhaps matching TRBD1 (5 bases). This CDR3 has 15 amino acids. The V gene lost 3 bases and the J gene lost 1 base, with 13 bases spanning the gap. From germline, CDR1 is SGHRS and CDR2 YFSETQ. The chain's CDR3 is CASSSWGRENTEAFF. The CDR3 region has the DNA TGCGCCAGCAGCTCGTGGGGACGGGAGAACACTGAAGCTTTCTTT.

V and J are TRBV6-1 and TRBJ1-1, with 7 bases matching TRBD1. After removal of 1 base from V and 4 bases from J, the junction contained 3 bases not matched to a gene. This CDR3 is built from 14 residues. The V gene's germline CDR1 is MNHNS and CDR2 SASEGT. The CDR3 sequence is CASSEGQGSTEAFF. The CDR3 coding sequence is TGTGCCAGCAGTGAAGGACAGGGATCCACTGAAGCTTTCTTT.

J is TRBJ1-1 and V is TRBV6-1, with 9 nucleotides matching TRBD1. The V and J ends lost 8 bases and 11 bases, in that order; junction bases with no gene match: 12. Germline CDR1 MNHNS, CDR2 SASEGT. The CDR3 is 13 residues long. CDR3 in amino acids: CASGGTGLMLAFF. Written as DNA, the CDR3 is TGTGCCAGCGGGGGGACAGGGCTGATGCTGGCTTTCTTT.